This TCR beta chain is from a study of T cells in Graves' hyperthyroidism and ophthalmopathy. Trimming removed 0 bases from V and 2 bases from J; junction bases left unmatched: 4. CDR3 length: 15 amino acids. Looked up from germline, CDR1 is GTSNPN and CDR2 is SVGIG (reference sequence). Amplification targeted TCR beta CDR3 regions from RNA transcripts. Initially, a first-round RT-PCR of the TCR CDR3 employed the HTBI primer set. TCRdb used MiXCR to reprocess the multiplex PCR reads, holding one entry per CDR3 protein. Among a few hundred thousand distinct CDR3 sequences, 12% to 15% were seen once, and the ten largest hold about a third. This clonotype was seen more than once but under ten times. Antigen unknown. The study's findings and limits: Onset of ophthalmopathy came a median roughly 6.9 months after the model predicted it.

The TCR was taken from a woman aged 40 to 50 with Graves' ophthalmopathy. This sequence joins TRBV30 and TRBJ1-5; 7 bases agree with TRBD1. Sequenced input: blood. The CDR3 loop reads CAWSVGGTGNQPQHF. The CDR3 DNA follows: TGTGCCTGGAGTGTAGGCGGGACAGGCAATCAGCCCCAGCATTTT.